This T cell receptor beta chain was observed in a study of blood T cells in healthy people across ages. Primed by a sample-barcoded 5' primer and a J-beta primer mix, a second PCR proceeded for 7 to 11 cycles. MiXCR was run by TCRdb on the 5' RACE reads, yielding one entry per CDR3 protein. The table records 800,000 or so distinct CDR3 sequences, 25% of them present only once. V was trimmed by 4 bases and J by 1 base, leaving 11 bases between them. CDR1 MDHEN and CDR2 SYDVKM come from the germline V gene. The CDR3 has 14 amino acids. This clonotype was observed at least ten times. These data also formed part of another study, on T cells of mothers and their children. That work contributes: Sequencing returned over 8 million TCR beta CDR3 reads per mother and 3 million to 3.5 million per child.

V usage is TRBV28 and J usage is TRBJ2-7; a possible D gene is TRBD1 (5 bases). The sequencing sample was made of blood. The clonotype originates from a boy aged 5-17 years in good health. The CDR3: CASSSPGLSYEQYF. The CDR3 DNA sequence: TGTGCCAGCAGTTCTCCAGGGTTATCCTACGAGCAGTACTTC.